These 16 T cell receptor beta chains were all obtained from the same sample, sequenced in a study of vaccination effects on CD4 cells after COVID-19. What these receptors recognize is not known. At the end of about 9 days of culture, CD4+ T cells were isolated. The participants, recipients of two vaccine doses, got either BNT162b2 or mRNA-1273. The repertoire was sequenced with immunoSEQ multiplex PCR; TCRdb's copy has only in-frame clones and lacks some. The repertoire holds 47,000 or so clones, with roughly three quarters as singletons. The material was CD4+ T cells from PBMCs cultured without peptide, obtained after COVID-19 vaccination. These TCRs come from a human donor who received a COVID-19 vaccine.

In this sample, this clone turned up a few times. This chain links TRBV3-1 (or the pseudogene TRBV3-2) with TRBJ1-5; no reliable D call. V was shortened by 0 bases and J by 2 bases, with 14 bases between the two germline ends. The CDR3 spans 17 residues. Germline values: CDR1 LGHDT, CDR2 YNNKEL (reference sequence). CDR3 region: CASSQDHGVNGNQPQHF. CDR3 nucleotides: TGTGCCAGCAGCCAAGATCATGGTGTTAATGGCAATCAGCCCCAGCATTTT.

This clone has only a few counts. CDR3 nucleotide sequence: TGTGCCAGCAGGCGGAGCGATGAGCAGTTCTTC. Its translation: CASRRSDEQFF. J is TRBJ2-1 and V is TRBV12-3 or TRBV12-4; D uncertain. V dropped 6 bases and J dropped 8 bases, with 8 bases sitting between them. The CDR3 covers 11 residues.

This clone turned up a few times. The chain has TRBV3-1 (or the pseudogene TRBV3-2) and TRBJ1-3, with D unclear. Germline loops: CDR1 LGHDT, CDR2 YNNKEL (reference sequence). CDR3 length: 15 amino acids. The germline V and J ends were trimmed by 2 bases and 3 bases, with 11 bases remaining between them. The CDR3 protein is CASSQMRGGGNTIYF. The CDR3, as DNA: TGTGCCAGCAGCCAAATGCGGGGAGGTGGAAACACCATATATTTT.

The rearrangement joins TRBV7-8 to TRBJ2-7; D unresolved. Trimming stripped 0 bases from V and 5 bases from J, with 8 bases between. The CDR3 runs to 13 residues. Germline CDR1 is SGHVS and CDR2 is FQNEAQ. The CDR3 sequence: CASSLAYKNEQYF. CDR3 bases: TGTGCCAGCAGCTTAGCTTACAAGAACGAGCAGTACTTC.

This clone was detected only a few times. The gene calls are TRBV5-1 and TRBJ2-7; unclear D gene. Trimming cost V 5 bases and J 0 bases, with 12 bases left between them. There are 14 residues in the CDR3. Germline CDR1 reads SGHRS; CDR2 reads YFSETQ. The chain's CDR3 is CASRIGPSSYEQYF. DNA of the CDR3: TGCGCCAGCAGGATAGGGCCAAGCTCCTACGAGCAGTACTTC.

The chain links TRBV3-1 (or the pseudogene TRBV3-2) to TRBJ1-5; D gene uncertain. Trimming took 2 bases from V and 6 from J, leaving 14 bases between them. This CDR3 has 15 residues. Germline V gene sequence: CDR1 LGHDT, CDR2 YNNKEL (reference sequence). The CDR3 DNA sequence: TGTGCCAGCAGCCAAACCGGCGGCCTGGGTCAGCCCCAGCATTTT. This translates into CASSQTGGLGQPQHF.

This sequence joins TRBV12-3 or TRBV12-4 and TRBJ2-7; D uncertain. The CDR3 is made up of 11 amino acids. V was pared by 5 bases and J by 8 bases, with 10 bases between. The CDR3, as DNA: TGTGCCAGCAGTCCCCCCGCGAAGCAGTACTTC. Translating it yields CASSPPAKQYF.

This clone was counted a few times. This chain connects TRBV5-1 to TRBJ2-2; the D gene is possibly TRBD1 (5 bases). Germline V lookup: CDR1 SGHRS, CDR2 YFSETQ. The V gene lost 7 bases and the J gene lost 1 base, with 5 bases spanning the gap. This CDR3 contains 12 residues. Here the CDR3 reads CASGQNTGELFF. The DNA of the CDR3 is TGCGCCAGCGGACAGAACACCGGGGAGCTGTTTTTT.

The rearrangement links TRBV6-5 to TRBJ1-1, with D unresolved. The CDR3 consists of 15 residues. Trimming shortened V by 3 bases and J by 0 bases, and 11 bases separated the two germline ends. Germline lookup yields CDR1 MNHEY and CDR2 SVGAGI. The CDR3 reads CASSYGGFMNTEAFF. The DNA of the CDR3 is TGTGCCAGCAGTTATGGAGGGTTCATGAACACTGAAGCTTTCTTT.

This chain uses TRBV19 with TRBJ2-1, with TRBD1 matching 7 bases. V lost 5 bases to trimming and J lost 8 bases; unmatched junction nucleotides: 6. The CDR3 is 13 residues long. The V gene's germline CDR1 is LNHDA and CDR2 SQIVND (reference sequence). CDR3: CASSGRGWDEQFF. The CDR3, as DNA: TGTGCCAGTAGTGGCAGGGGGTGGGATGAGCAGTTCTTC.

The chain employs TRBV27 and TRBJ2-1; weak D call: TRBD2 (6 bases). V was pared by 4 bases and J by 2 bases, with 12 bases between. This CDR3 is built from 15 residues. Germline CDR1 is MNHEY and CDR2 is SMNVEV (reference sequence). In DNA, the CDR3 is TGTGCCAGCAGTTGGTCAGGGAGGCCCTACAATGAGCAGTTCTTC. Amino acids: CASSWSGRPYNEQFF.

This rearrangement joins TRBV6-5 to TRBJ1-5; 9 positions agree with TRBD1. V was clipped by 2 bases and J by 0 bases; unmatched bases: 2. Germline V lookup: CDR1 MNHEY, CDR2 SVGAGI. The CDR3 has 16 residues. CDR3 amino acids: CASSYLQGASNQPQHF. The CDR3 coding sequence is TGTGCCAGCAGTTACCTACAGGGGGCTAGCAATCAGCCCCAGCATTTT.

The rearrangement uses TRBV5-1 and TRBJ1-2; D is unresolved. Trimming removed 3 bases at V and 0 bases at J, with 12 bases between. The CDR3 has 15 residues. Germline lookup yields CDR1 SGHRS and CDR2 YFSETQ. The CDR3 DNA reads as TGCGCCAGCAGCTCGAGGGCCCAGACTAACTATGGCTACACCTTC. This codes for CASSSRAQTNYGYTF. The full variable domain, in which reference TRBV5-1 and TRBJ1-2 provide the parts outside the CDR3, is KAGVTQTPRYLIKTRGQQVTLSCSPISGHRSVSWYQQTPGQGLQFLFEYFSETQRNKGNFPGRFSGRQFSNSRSEMNVSTLELGDSALYLCASSSRAQTNYGYTFGSGTRLTVV.

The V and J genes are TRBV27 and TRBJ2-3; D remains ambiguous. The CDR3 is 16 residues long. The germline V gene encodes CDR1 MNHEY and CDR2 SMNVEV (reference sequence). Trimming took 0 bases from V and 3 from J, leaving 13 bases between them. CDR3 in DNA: TGTGCCAGCAGTTTATCGCGCGACCTGAGGACAGATACGCAGTATTTT. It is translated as CASSLSRDLRTDTQYF.

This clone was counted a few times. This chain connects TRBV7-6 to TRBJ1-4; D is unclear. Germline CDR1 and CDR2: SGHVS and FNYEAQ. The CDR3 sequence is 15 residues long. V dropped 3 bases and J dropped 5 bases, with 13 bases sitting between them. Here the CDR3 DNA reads TGTGCCAGCAGCTTTGGGTCAGTACCGAATGAAAAACTGTTTTTT. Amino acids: CASSFGSVPNEKLFF.

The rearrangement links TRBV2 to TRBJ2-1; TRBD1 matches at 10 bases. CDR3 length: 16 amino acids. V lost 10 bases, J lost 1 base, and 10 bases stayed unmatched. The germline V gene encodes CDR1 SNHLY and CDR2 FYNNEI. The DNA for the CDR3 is TGTGCCAAAGACAGGGGGCGACCTCTATCCTACAATGAGCAGTTCTTC. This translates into CAKDRGRPLSYNEQFF.